Listed below are T cell receptor beta chains from one sample, sequenced in a study of blood T cells in healthy people across ages. TCRdb reprocessed the 5' RACE reads with MiXCR, giving one entry per CDR3 protein. The repertoire includes approximately 690,000 distinct CDR3 sequences, 40% to 45% of them detected once, and 30% sits in the top ten. The sequenced material came from blood. The source is an elderly man in good health. Each CDR3 is given with its conserved first and last residue. Each record gives: CDR3 protein, CDR3 DNA, D gene, V gene, clone size, J gene. D genes are given only for firm matches. Clone size appears in some rows only: once, few, many, or a class for an expanded clone.

CASSQDGQSSNEQFF TGTGCCAGCAGCCAAGATGGGCAGAGTAGCAATGAGCAGTTCTTC - TRBV4-2 - TRBJ2-1
CATHISSYNEQYF TGTGCCACACATATTAGCTCCTACAATGAGCAGTACTTC - TRBV6-6 - TRBJ2-7
CSVEVAGPKNIQYF TGCAGCGTTGAAGTCGCGGGTCCCAAAAACATTCAGTACTTC - TRBV29-1 few TRBJ2-4
CSAGIASGGALQTQYF TGCAGTGCTGGGATCGCTAGCGGGGGGGCCTTGCAGACCCAGTACTTC TRBD2 TRBV20-1 many TRBJ2-5
CASSLGQVRLGTYEQYF TGTGCCAGCAGCCTGGGACAGGTCCGGCTTGGAACCTACGAGCAGTACTTC TRBD1 TRBV5-6 few TRBJ2-7
CATSRATGVGNGQFF TGTGCCACCAGCAGAGCTACAGGGGTGGGCAATGGGCAGTTCTTC TRBD1 TRBV15 once TRBJ2-1
CASSSPTGNEVEQYF TGTGCCAGCAGCTCCCCGACAGGGAACGAGGTCGAGCAGTACTTC TRBD1 TRBV5-6 - TRBJ2-7
CASSSLVSGRAYEQYF TGTGCCAGCAGTTCGCTGGTTAGCGGGAGGGCCTACGAGCAGTACTTC TRBD2 TRBV28 - TRBJ2-7
CASSLLQVSGDSPLHF TGTGCCAGCAGTTTATTACAGGTATCCGGGGATTCACCCCTCCACTTT - TRBV27 few TRBJ1-6
CASSQQGAKDTQYF TGTGCCAGCAGTCAGCAGGGGGCTAAAGATACGCAGTATTTT TRBD1 TRBV6-1 - TRBJ2-3
CASSLGGTKANYGYTF TGTGCCAGCAGCTTAGGCGGTACTAAAGCTAACTATGGCTACACCTTC - TRBV7-9 few TRBJ1-2
CSANSAGGPGEQYF TGCAGTGCTAATTCGGCGGGGGGGCCTGGGGAGCAGTACTTC TRBD2 TRBV20-1 few TRBJ2-5
CASSLLLPPEGYNLSGPTDTQYF TGTGCCAGCAGCTTACTCCTTCCCCCGGAGGGCTACAACCTTAGCGGACCCACAGATACGCAGTATTTT - TRBV11-2 - TRBJ2-3
CATSRNTDTQYF TGTGCCACCAGCAGGAACACAGATACGCAGTATTTT - TRBV15 few TRBJ2-3
CASTPGAGGLQTQYF TGTGCCAGTACCCCAGGGGCAGGGGGCCTGCAGACCCAGTACTTC TRBD1 TRBV19 - TRBJ2-5
CASSLAAGSAGTYNEQFF TGCGCCAGCAGCTTGGCGGCAGGGTCTGCGGGCACATACAATGAGCAGTTCTTC - TRBV5-1 - TRBJ2-1
CATSRDRRQGARDTQYF TGTGCCACCAGCAGAGATCGACGACAGGGGGCTAGAGATACGCAGTATTTT TRBD1 TRBV15 few TRBJ2-3
CASSQDLGRGGHNEQFF TGTGCCAGCAGCCAAGACCTCGGGCGGGGGGGCCACAATGAGCAGTTCTTC TRBD2 TRBV14 few TRBJ2-1
CSARLAGWADTQYF TGCAGTGCACGACTAGCGGGGTGGGCAGATACGCAGTATTTT TRBD2 TRBV20-1 - TRBJ2-3
CASPGGGDTQYF TGTGCCAGCCCTGGAGGGGGAGATACGCAGTATTTT - TRBV5-5 few TRBJ2-3
CASSIGGLAVWGETQYF TGTGCCAGCAGCATAGGTGGACTAGCAGTCTGGGGAGAGACCCAGTACTTC TRBD2 TRBV7-9 few TRBJ2-5
CASSSTVGRPNEQFF TGTGCCAGCAGCTCAACAGTTGGGAGGCCCAATGAGCAGTTCTTC - TRBV7-2 - TRBJ2-1
CSASGQGEQFF TGCAGTGCTAGCGGCCAGGGAGAGCAGTTCTTC - TRBV20-1 - TRBJ2-1
CASSVQEEPQHF TGTGCCAGCAGCGTACAGGAGGAGCCCCAGCATTTT - TRBV5-5 - TRBJ1-5
CASSSTGTGNYEQFF TGCGCCAGCAGCTCCACCGGGACAGGGAATTATGAGCAGTTCTTC TRBD1 TRBV5-1 - TRBJ2-1
CASSLGQFLNEQFF TGTGCCAGCAGCTTAGGTCAATTCCTCAATGAGCAGTTCTTC - TRBV7-2 - TRBJ2-1
CASSRQGEGEAFF TGTGCCAGCAGTCGACAGGGAGAAGGTGAAGCTTTCTTT TRBD1 TRBV6-6 - TRBJ1-1
CASSQVRLNNEQFF TGTGCCAGCAGCCAAGTTAGGTTAAACAATGAGCAGTTCTTC - TRBV14 many TRBJ2-1
CASSQQGVKDTQYF TGTGCCAGCAGCCAACAGGGGGTGAAAGATACGCAGTATTTT TRBD1 TRBV3-1 few TRBJ2-3
CASSLDRTPGANVLTF TGTGCCAGCAGTTTGGATCGGACTCCTGGGGCCAACGTCCTGACTTTC - TRBV28 few TRBJ2-6
CSATSGSGGEKLFF TGCAGTGCCACATCCGGCTCAGGGGGTGAAAAACTGTTTTTT TRBD1 TRBV20-1 - TRBJ1-4
CASSPGWGVREKLFF TGTGCCAGCAGCCCCGGCTGGGGGGTGAGGGAAAAACTGTTTTTT - TRBV3-1 - TRBJ1-4
CATSERADTQYF TGTGCTACCAGCGAACGGGCAGATACGCAGTATTTT - TRBV10-3 once TRBJ2-3
CARPTETQYF TGCGCCAGACCCACCGAGACCCAGTACTTC - TRBV5-1 few TRBJ2-5
CASSPGLAREQYF TGTGCCAGCAGCCCCGGACTAGCTCGCGAGCAGTACTTC TRBD2 TRBV14 - TRBJ2-7
CASKRQGWDNSPLHF TGTGCCAGCAAGCGACAGGGATGGGATAATTCACCCCTCCACTTT TRBD1 TRBV25-1 few TRBJ1-6
CASSLVASGGLQYF TGTGCCAGCAGCTTAGTGGCCTCAGGGGGCCTGCAGTACTTC TRBD1 TRBV7-6 few TRBJ2-5
CSATRQSYSYEQYF TGCAGTGCTACTCGGCAGTCATACTCCTACGAGCAGTACTTC - TRBV20-1 few TRBJ2-7
CASSSSMGKETQYF TGTGCCAGCAGTTCATCCATGGGGAAAGAGACCCAGTACTTC - TRBV12-3/TRBV12-4 - TRBJ2-5
CATSRVGTGGEKLFF TGTGCCACCAGCAGAGTGGGGACAGGGGGTGAAAAACTGTTTTTT TRBD1 TRBV15 - TRBJ1-4
CASSEALSLSNQPQHF TGTGCCAGCAGTGAGGCTCTGAGCCTTAGCAATCAGCCCCAGCATTTT - TRBV6-1 few TRBJ1-5